These 27 T cell receptor beta chains share one sample of origin, sequenced in a study of T-cell reconstitution after alpha-beta-depleted transplantation in children. The authors prepared the TCRbeta library with unique molecular identifiers. MiXCR was run by TCRdb on the PCR reads, yielding one entry per CDR3 protein. The sample lists about 830,000 distinct CDR3 sequences; less than 20% were seen once. The sequencing used PBMCs, mostly from graft donor cells, collected 360 days after TCRalphabeta/CD19-depleted stem cell transplant. Receptor source: a male patient younger than 18 who had a stem cell transplant for acute lymphoblastic leukemia, so the T cells may come from the graft donor.

This clonotype was recorded a few times. This rearrangement joins TRBV7-9 to TRBJ2-7; 7 nucleotides line up with TRBD1. V was clipped by 1 base and J by 3 bases; unmatched bases: 6. From germline, CDR1 is SEHNR and CDR2 FQNEAQ (reference sequence). There are 15 residues in the CDR3. CDR3 in amino acids: CASSLGRTGLYEQYF. The CDR3 DNA reads TGTGCCAGCAGCTTAGGTAGGACAGGACTCTACGAGCAGTACTTC.

In its sample, this clonotype was seen a few times. The V and J genes are TRBV12-3 or TRBV12-4 and TRBJ1-4, with unresolved D. The CDR3 has 14 amino acids. V gave up 6 bases and J gave up 0 bases, with 8 bases separating them. The CDR3, as DNA: TGTGCCAGCAGGGCCGACCCAACTAATGAAAAACTGTTTTTT. Translation: CASRADPTNEKLFF.

The chain links TRBV12-3 or TRBV12-4 to TRBJ2-7; 7 nucleotides line up with TRBD2. V trimming: 5 bases; J trimming: 3 bases; junction bases outside the gene matches: 7. The CDR3 contains 14 residues. This chain's CDR3 is CASSLRASGYEQYF. DNA for the CDR3: TGTGCCAGCAGTCTCCGGGCTAGCGGCTACGAGCAGTACTTC.

This clonotype was counted between two and nine times. In nucleotides, the CDR3 is TGCGCCAGCAGCCGGGACGTGAGTCTTGAAAAACTGTTTTTT. Its protein product is CASSRDVSLEKLFF. V is TRBV5-1 and J is TRBJ1-4, with D tentatively TRBD1 (5 bases). Per germline, CDR1 SGHRS and CDR2 YFSETQ. The CDR3 consists of 14 residues. V dropped 4 bases and J dropped 7 bases, with 14 bases sitting between them.

This clonotype came up a few times. The chain combines TRBV12-3 or TRBV12-4 with TRBJ1-1; no definite D call. Trimming took off 5 bases at V and 4 bases at J, with 17 bases between the two ends. This CDR3 spans 15 amino acids. The CDR3 loop is CASSVMGKLATEAFF. In nucleotides, the CDR3 is TGTGCCAGCAGTGTCATGGGAAAACTGGCCACTGAAGCTTTCTTT.

This clonotype was seen repeatedly, ten times or more. The chain combines TRBV27 with TRBJ2-7, with 10 bases fitting TRBD2. CDR3 size: 15 residues. J was trimmed by 5 bases and V by 8 bases; bases with no gene match: 12. The germline gives CDR1 MNHEY, CDR2 SMNVEV (reference sequence). CDR3 sequence (DNA): TGTGCCAGCCGCTTTCCTAGCGGGAGTAGTCACGAGCAGTACTTC. Its translation: CASRFPSGSSHEQYF.

V gene TRBV7-2 combines with J gene TRBJ2-3; tentatively, D is TRBD2 (5 bases). Deletions cut 5 bases from V and 6 bases from J, with 21 bases between. Germline lookup yields CDR1 SGHTA and CDR2 FQGNSA. This CDR3 has 16 residues. CDR3 DNA: TGTGCCAGCAGCCTCATAAGGCCTGTAACGGGGGATACGCAGTATTTT. The encoded protein is CASSLIRPVTGDTQYF.

This clonotype came up a few times. The rearrangement uses TRBV7-3 and TRBJ2-3, with D unresolved. The CDR3 is 13 residues long. Trimming left V 1 base short and J 4 bases short, with 6 bases between. The germline gives CDR1 SGHTA, CDR2 FQGTGA. The CDR3 DNA follows: TGTGCCAGCAGCTTAATTGGGGCAGATACGCAGTATTTT. This codes for CASSLIGADTQYF.

The V gene is TRBV3-1, the J gene TRBJ2-7, with D perhaps matching TRBD1 (6 bases). CDR3 length: 16 amino acids. From germline, CDR1 is LGHDT and CDR2 YNNKEL (reference sequence). Trimming took off 2 bases at V and 0 bases at J, with 14 bases between the two ends. CDR3 residues: CASSQKGVANSYEQYF. CDR3 DNA sequence: TGTGCCAGCAGCCAAAAGGGGGTAGCGAACTCCTACGAGCAGTACTTC.

V usage is TRBV29-1 and J usage is TRBJ1-1; 7 bases fit TRBD1. Germline trimming cut 7 bases from V and 10 bases from J; bases unmatched to any gene: 6. Germline V CDR1 and CDR2: SQVTM, ANQGSEA. This CDR3 region has 10 residues. The CDR3 is CSAEGARAFF. DNA of the CDR3: TGCAGCGCGGAGGGGGCACGAGCTTTCTTT.

This clonotype has a handful of counts. This sequence joins TRBV4-1 and TRBJ2-2; no firm D call. This CDR3 contains 15 residues. The V end lost 0 bases, the J end lost 4 bases, and 9 bases lay between the germline ends. Germline loops: CDR1 MGHRA, CDR2 YSYEKL. Here the CDR3 DNA reads TGCGCCAGCAGCCAAGAACCGGCCCGCACCGGGGAGCTGTTTTTT. It yields the protein CASSQEPARTGELFF.

The chain couples TRBV20-1 to TRBJ2-7; no clear D. Trimming took off 3 bases at V and 4 bases at J, with 13 bases between the two ends. In germline, CDR1 is DFQATT, CDR2 SNEGSKA (reference sequence). CDR3 length: 13 residues. The CDR3 region is CSASNARLYEQYF. CDR3 DNA: TGCAGTGCTAGTAACGCCAGGTTGTACGAGCAGTACTTC.

This clonotype was seen many times. The chain carries TRBV5-1 and TRBJ2-5; D remains unclear. V lost 3 bases and J 4 bases, leaving 10 bases between the germline ends. Germline values: CDR1 SGHRS, CDR2 YFSETQ. This CDR3 contains 13 residues. The CDR3 DNA reads TGCGCCAGCAGCTCTCGAAGGACAGAGACCCAGTACTTC. It yields the protein CASSSRRTETQYF.

This clonotype was seen repeatedly, ten times or more. The J gene is TRBJ1-5, the V gene TRBV20-1, with unresolved D. V dropped 3 bases and J dropped 0 bases, with 9 bases sitting between them. Germline-derived CDR1 and CDR2 are DFQATT and SNEGSKA (reference sequence). The CDR3 consists of 14 residues. The CDR3 is CSASDIYSNQPQHF. The DNA of the CDR3 is TGCAGTGCTAGTGACATTTATAGCAATCAGCCCCAGCATTTT.

This chain joins TRBV15 and TRBJ2-1; 7 bases align to TRBD2. J gave up 7 bases and V 0 bases, and 12 bases lay outside the gene matches. The CDR3 loop spans 17 amino acids. Germline V gene data show CDR1 as LNHNV and CDR2 as YYDKDF (reference sequence). The CDR3 DNA reads as TGTGCCACCAGCAGAGATAGGGGAGGGCCTCCTACAAATGAGCAGTTCTTC. Amino acids: CATSRDRGGPPTNEQFF.

This clonotype was seen a handful of times. V and J are TRBV6-6 and TRBJ2-7, with D maybe TRBD1 (6 bases). The CDR3 loop spans 12 amino acids. Germline V gene data show CDR1 as MNHNY and CDR2 as SVGAGI (reference sequence). V dropped 6 bases and J dropped 4 bases, with 10 bases sitting between them. The CDR3 sequence: CASRDRLYEQYF. In DNA, the CDR3 is TGTGCCAGCAGGGACAGACTTTACGAGCAGTACTTC.

The chain combines TRBV5-5 with TRBJ2-1; TRBD2 matches 12 bases. The ends lost 3 bases at V and 0 bases at J; junction bases unmatched: 7. This CDR3 comprises 18 residues. Looked up from germline, CDR1 is SGHKS and CDR2 is YYEKEE (reference sequence). The CDR3 DNA reads as TGTGCCAGCAGCTGGGGACTAGCGGGTCATAGCTCCTACAATGAGCAGTTCTTC. Encoded protein: CASSWGLAGHSSYNEQFF. Using reference TRBV5-5 and TRBJ2-1 for the parts outside the CDR3, the full variable domain is DAGVTQSPTHLIKTRGQQVTLRCSPISGHKSVSWYQQVLGQGPQFIFQYYEKEERGRGNFPDRFSARQFPNYSSELNVNALLLGDSALYLCASSWGLAGHSSYNEQFFGPGTRLTVL.

This chain connects TRBV7-9 to TRBJ2-7, with D unresolved. The ends were cut back, 4 bases at V and 6 bases at J, with 16 bases in the middle. Germline CDR1 is SEHNR and CDR2 is FQNEAQ (reference sequence). This CDR3 has 14 residues. The CDR3 region is CASSSRAPRLEQYF. Written as DNA, the CDR3 is TGTGCCAGCAGCTCACGGGCCCCTAGGCTCGAGCAGTACTTC.

The chain has TRBV20-1 and TRBJ2-7; 9 nucleotides line up with TRBD2. The CDR3 is 14 residues long. Germline V gene lookup returns CDR1 DFQATT and CDR2 SNEGSKA (reference sequence). The ends lost 6 bases at V and 4 bases at J; junction bases unmatched: 10. In DNA form, the CDR3 reads TGCAGTGCCTCAACGAGTAGCGGGAGTTACGAGCAGTACTTC. Protein: CSASTSSGSYEQYF.

This clonotype was detected many times. A junction end diverges from the germline sequence, so it may reflect a read error. The rearrangement joins TRBV5-1 to TRBJ2-7; D may be TRBD2 (5 bases). Germline V gene sequence: CDR1 SGHRS, CDR2 YFSETQ. The CDR3 spans 13 residues. In nucleotides, the CDR3 is TGTGCCAGCAGTTTAGCGCGCGACTACGAGCAGTACTTC. Translation gives CASSLARDYEQYF.

This clonotype was recorded at least ten times. The DNA for the CDR3 is TGTGCCAGCAGTTCCCAATTACAGAATGAGCAGTTCTTC. The encoded protein is CASSSQLQNEQFF. The rearrangement joins TRBV12-3 or TRBV12-4 to TRBJ2-1, with D unresolved. Trimming removed 4 bases at V and 7 bases at J, with 11 bases between. The CDR3 runs to 13 residues.

The chain couples TRBV7-6 to TRBJ2-7; the D gene is possibly TRBD1 (6 bases). V was cut by 1 base and J by 0 bases, with 13 bases left in between. This CDR3 is 16 amino acids long. Germline V CDR1 and CDR2: SGHVS, FNYEAQ. The CDR3 is CASSLGIGTNSYEQYF. The DNA for the CDR3 is TGTGCCAGCAGCTTAGGTATAGGGACAAACTCCTACGAGCAGTACTTC.

This clonotype was seen many times. The chain links TRBV11-2 to TRBJ2-1, with 12 bases lining up with TRBD2. V shed 0 bases, J shed 6 bases, and the junction held 15 bases outside the gene matches. Germline V lookup: CDR1 SGHAT, CDR2 FQNNGV. The CDR3 extends over 20 amino acids. In DNA, the CDR3 is TGTGCCAGCAGCTTAGACCCTGCCCGAACTACTAGCGGGAGGAGCAATGAGCAGTTCTTC. As protein: CASSLDPARTTSGRSNEQFF.

In its sample, this clonotype was seen a few times. The chain has TRBV12-3 or TRBV12-4 and TRBJ2-3, with a weak D call TRBD1 (5 bases). The CDR3 runs 14 residues. Deletions cut 3 bases from V and 4 bases from J, with 11 bases between. CDR3 residues: CASSFDRTSDTQYF. Here the CDR3 DNA reads TGTGCCAGCAGTTTTGACAGAACCTCAGATACGCAGTATTTT.

This chain links TRBV2 with TRBJ2-7, with D possibly being TRBD2 (6 bases). V was shortened by 4 bases and J by 6 bases, with 19 bases between the two germline ends. Germline loops: CDR1 SNHLY, CDR2 FYNNEI. The CDR3 contains 15 residues. The CDR3 loop reads CASSVRGYSGGEQYF. As DNA, the CDR3 is TGTGCCAGCAGTGTCCGGGGATATAGCGGAGGCGAGCAGTACTTC.

The V and J genes are TRBV5-1 and TRBJ2-2; 11 nucleotides align to TRBD2. The junction had 13 bases not matched to a gene; V was cut back by 4 bases and J by 2 bases. Germline V gene data show CDR1 as SGHRS and CDR2 as YFSETQ. This CDR3 comprises 19 residues. The CDR3 sequence: CASSRQPPGTSGNTGELFF. The CDR3 nucleotides are TGCGCCAGCAGCCGGCAGCCTCCCGGGACTAGCGGCAACACCGGGGAGCTGTTTTTT.

At least ten counts were recorded for this clonotype. The V and J genes are TRBV4-1 and TRBJ2-1; tentative D call: TRBD2 (6 bases). V was cut by 4 bases and J by 3 bases, with 10 bases left in between. The V gene's germline CDR1 is MGHRA and CDR2 YSYEKL. This CDR3 is 14 amino acids long. The CDR3 is CASSRVADYNEQFF. For the CDR3, the DNA is TGCGCCAGCAGCCGGGTAGCGGACTACAATGAGCAGTTCTTC.